A selection of T cell receptor beta chains follows, all from one sample in a study of identical twins. TCRdb re-called the 5' RACE reads with MiXCR, one entry per CDR3 protein. The sample lists 700,000 or so distinct CDR3 sequences, over 8.5% occurring once. The same sample was also used in a study of yellow fever vaccine responses in identical twins.

The sample consisted of PBMCs. All receptors come from a young woman in good health. Each CDR3 is given with its conserved first and last residue. D genes are given only for firm matches. Only some rows state a clone size, as once, few, many or a class for expanded clones.

>TRBJ2-1|few|TRBD2|TRBV13
CASSLGGRAGSEQFF
TGTGCCAGCAGCTTAGGCGGGAGGGCCGGTAGTGAGCAGTTCTTC
>TRBJ2-3|many|TRBD1|TRBV6-1
CATRDRGGAGADTQYF
TGTGCCACCCGGGACAGGGGGGGGGCTGGTGCAGATACGCAGTATTTT
>TRBJ2-3|-|-|TRBV20-1
CSANPVTSTDTQYF
TGCAGTGCTAACCCCGTCACTAGCACAGATACGCAGTATTTT
>TRBJ2-7|many|TRBD1|TRBV5-1
CASSLETTGPQSPEQYF
TGCGCCAGCAGCTTGGAAACGACAGGGCCCCAATCGCCAGAGCAGTACTTC
>TRBJ2-2|-|-|TRBV12-3/TRBV12-4
CASSLLLAANTGELFF
TGTGCCAGCAGTCTCCTACTAGCAGCGAACACCGGGGAGCTGTTTTTT
>TRBJ2-7|-|TRBD2|TRBV11-1
CASSLSLSGMHSSYEQYF
TGTGCCAGCAGCTTGTCGCTCAGCGGGATGCACAGCTCCTACGAGCAGTACTTC
>TRBJ2-7|-|TRBD1|TRBV19
CASSPSGTGGNEQYF
TGTGCCAGTAGTCCGTCCGGGACAGGGGGCAACGAGCAGTACTTC
>TRBJ2-1|many|TRBD2|TRBV29-1
CSVGGDIAGGSYNEQFF
TGCAGCGTTGGGGGGGACATAGCGGGAGGCTCCTACAATGAGCAGTTCTTC
>TRBJ2-2|-|-|TRBV5-1
CASSSGVGGTGELFF
TGCGCCAGCAGCTCGGGAGTTGGGGGAACCGGGGAGCTGTTTTTT
>TRBJ2-5|many|-|TRBV15
CATSRNDGGETQYF
TGTGCCACCAGCAGGAACGATGGGGGGGAGACCCAGTACTTC
>TRBJ2-3|-|-|TRBV7-2
CASSFEGADTQYF
TGTGCCAGCAGCTTTGAGGGAGCGGATACGCAGTATTTT
>TRBJ2-7|few|TRBD1|TRBV6-2/TRBV6-3
CASRLTRDSTLYEQYF
TGTGCCAGCAGACTGACCCGGGACAGCACTCTCTACGAGCAGTACTTC